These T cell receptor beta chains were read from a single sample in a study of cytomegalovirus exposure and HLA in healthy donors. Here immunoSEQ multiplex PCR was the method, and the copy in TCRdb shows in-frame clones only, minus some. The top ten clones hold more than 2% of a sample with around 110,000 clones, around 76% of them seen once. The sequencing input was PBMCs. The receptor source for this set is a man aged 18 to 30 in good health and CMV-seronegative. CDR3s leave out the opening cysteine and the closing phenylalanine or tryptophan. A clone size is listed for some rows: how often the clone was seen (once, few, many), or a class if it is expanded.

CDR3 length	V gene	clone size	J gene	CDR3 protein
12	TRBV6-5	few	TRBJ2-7	ASSHRGGGHEQY
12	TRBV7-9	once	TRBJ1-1	ASSLGKTNTEAF
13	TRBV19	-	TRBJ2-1	ASSLGLAGYNEQF
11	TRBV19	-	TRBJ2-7	ASSLQGLGEQY
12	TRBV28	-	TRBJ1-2	ASSSPGGLGGYP
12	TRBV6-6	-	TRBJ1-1	ASSVIYEKGAAF
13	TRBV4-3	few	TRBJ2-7	ASSQDRVGAYEQY
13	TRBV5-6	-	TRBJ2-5	ASSLPGGGGETQY
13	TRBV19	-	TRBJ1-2	ASSIVGDFNYGYT
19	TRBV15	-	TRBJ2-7	ATSKYQLQTLAGGPSYEQY
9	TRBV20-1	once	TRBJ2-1	SARAPLTEF
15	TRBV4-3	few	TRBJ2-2	ASSPSTGTGGVGELF
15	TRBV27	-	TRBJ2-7	ASSSPDTGGPFYEQY
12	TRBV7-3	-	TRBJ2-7	ASSLSPGTYEQY
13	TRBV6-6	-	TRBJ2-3	ASSYPGQGFGTQY
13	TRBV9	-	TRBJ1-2	ASSPMTRGLYGYT
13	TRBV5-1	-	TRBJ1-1	ASRPGGPMNTEAF
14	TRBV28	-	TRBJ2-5	ASNPNPGQTQETQY
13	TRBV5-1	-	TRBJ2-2	ASSPGLAGVGELF
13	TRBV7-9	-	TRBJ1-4	ASSLAGELREKLF
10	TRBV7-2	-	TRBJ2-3	ASSQAGNTQY
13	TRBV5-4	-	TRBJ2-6	ASTGQFSGANVLT
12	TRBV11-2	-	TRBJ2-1	ASSTPFSGNEQF
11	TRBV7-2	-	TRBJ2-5	ASSLVFQETQY
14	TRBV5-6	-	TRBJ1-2	ASSLAAWTGLYGYT
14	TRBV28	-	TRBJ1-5	ASSGNLGQGNQPQH
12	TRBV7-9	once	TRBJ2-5	ASSLGQTEETQY
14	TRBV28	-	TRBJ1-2	ASRMPGQGHGYGYT
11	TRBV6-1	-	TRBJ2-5	ASSVGGQETQY
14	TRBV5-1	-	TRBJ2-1	ASSLKTSGAYNEQF
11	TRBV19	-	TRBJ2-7	ASRGQGSYEQY
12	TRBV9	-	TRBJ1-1	ASSLRTGGTEAF
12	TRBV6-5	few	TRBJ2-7	ASRRDRGSYEQY
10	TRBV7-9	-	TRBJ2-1	SSSLGAGGQF
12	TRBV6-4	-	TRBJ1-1	ASREGGENTEAF
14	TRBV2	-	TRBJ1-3	ASLGGAILRGNTIY
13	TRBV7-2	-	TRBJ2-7	ASSLAADRGYEQY
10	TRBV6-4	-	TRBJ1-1	ASRGEPTKAF
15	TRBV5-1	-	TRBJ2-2	ASSLAASGGPKGELF
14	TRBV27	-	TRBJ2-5	ASSPTGLAGGKTQY
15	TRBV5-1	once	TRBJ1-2	ASSSERMTGINYGYT
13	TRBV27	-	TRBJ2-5	ASTGTPGQDETQY
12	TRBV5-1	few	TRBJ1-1	ASSVWAGWTEAF
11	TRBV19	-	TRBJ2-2	ATASVETGELF
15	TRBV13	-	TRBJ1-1	ASSLGAATGANTEAF